These 18 T cell receptor beta chains came from one sample sequenced in a study of cytomegalovirus exposure and HLA in healthy donors. Method: immunoSEQ multiplex PCR; TCRdb's copy keeps in-frame clones and lacks some. The data hold about 130,000 clones, with about 91% observed a single time. Sequenced: PBMCs. The receptor set was obtained from a woman younger than 35 in good health and CMV-seronegative.

This chain uses TRBV10-3 with TRBJ1-1; the match to TRBD1 covers 7 bases. In germline, CDR1 is ENHRY, CDR2 SYGVKD. The CDR3 spans 14 residues. V was clipped by 6 bases and J by 4 bases; unmatched bases: 8. CDR3 coding DNA: TGTGCCATCAGGGGAACAGGGGACAGCACTGAAGCTTTCTTT. Amino acids: CAIRGTGDSTEAFF.

Regarding this clone: Germline and junction disagree at one end, which may indicate a read error. The rearrangement links TRBV20-1 to TRBJ1-1; perhaps TRBD1 as D (6 bases). Germline V gene sequence: CDR1 DFQATT, CDR2 SNEGSKA (reference sequence). The CDR3 is 11 residues long. The CDR3 region has the DNA TGCAGTGCTGGAGATACAGGGGAAGCTTTCTTT. Protein: CSAGDTGEAFF.

The genes are TRBV11-2 and TRBJ1-3, with a tentative D call TRBD1 (5 bases). The length of the CDR3 is 14 residues. The germline V gene encodes CDR1 SGHAT and CDR2 FQNNGV. V was cut by 5 bases and J by 4 bases, with 12 bases left in between. CDR3 nucleotides: TGTGCCAGCAGCCTAGGGGCTTGGGGAAACACCATATATTTT. It encodes CASSLGAWGNTIYF.

The CDR3 DNA follows: TGTGCCAGTAGACAGGAGATGAACACTGAAGCTTTCTTT. Translated, it gives CASRQEMNTEAFF. The rearrangement links TRBV2 to TRBJ1-1, with a weak D call TRBD1 (6 bases). Per the germline V gene, CDR1 is SNHLY and CDR2 is FYNNEI. There are 13 residues in the CDR3. The V gene lost 9 bases and the J gene lost 0 bases, with 11 bases spanning the gap. The whole variable domain, remainder taken from reference TRBV2 and TRBJ1-1, is EPEVTQTPSHQVTQMGQEVILRCVPISNHLYFYWYRQILGQKVEFLVSFYNNEISEKSEIFDDQFSVERPDGSNFTLKIRSTKLEDSAMYFCASRQEMNTEAFFGQGTRLTVV.

In this sample, this clone turned up once. In DNA, the CDR3 is TGTGCCAGCAGTACCCGGACTAGCGGGGCCCAAGAGACCCAGTACTTC. Its translation: CASSTRTSGAQETQYF. This sequence joins TRBV6-6 and TRBJ2-5, with 12 bases matching TRBD2. Trimming cost V 5 bases and J 1 base; bases outside gene matches: 5. CDR3 length: 16 residues. Germline V gene lookup returns CDR1 MNHNY and CDR2 SVGAGI (reference sequence).

This CDR3 is CASSSRGRGEAFF. In nucleotides, the CDR3 is TGTGCCAGCAGCTCCAGGGGGCGCGGTGAAGCTTTCTTT. The V and J genes are TRBV9 and TRBJ1-1; TRBD1 matches 8 bases. J was trimmed by 7 bases and V by 4 bases; bases with no gene match: 6. Looked up from germline, CDR1 is SGDLS and CDR2 is YYNGEE. The CDR3 is 13 residues long.

A single count supports this clone. The J gene is TRBJ2-1, the V gene TRBV5-1; TRBD2 might be the D (5 bases). Germline loops: CDR1 SGHRS, CDR2 YFSETQ. CDR3 length: 17 amino acids. V gave up 4 bases and J gave up 5 bases, with 22 bases separating them. Here the CDR3 reads CASSLGDIVRVNNEQFF. The CDR3 nucleotides read TGCGCCAGCAGCCTGGGTGACATTGTGAGGGTCAACAATGAGCAGTTCTTC.

The J gene is TRBJ2-5, the V gene TRBV7-3; a weak D match, TRBD2 (5 bases). Germline V CDR1 and CDR2: SGHTA, FQGTGA. The CDR3 spans 13 residues. V gave up 2 bases and J gave up 3 bases, with 7 bases separating them. CDR3 sequence (DNA): TGTGCCAGCAGCTTATCGGGAAAAGAGACCCAGTACTTC. It codes for CASSLSGKETQYF.

The V and J genes are TRBV27 and TRBJ2-3; TRBD2 matches 8 bases. V was clipped by 5 bases and J by 2 bases; unmatched bases: 9. Germline assignment: CDR1 MNHEY and CDR2 SMNVEV (reference sequence). This CDR3 has 16 amino acids. Here the CDR3 DNA reads TGTGCCAGCAGTCCAGGGACTAGTACACTCACAGATACGCAGTATTTT. Amino acid sequence: CASSPGTSTLTDTQYF.

V usage is TRBV6-4 and J usage is TRBJ1-3; D might be TRBD1 (6 bases). This CDR3 region has 14 residues. V was pared by 8 bases and J by 0 bases, with 11 bases between. Germline loops: CDR1 MRHNA, CDR2 SNTAGT. The CDR3 region has the DNA TGTGCCAGCGGTGGGGGCCGCTCTGGAAACACCATATATTTT. Translation: CASGGGRSGNTIYF.

As concerns this clone: Other DNA sequences from this sample encode an identical CDR3 as well. J is TRBJ1-5 and V is TRBV2, with D possibly matching TRBD1 (5 bases). The CDR3 extends over 13 amino acids. Germline CDR1 is SNHLY and CDR2 is FYNNEI. The ends were cut back, 6 bases at V and 7 bases at J, with 13 bases in the middle. CDR3 sequence (DNA): TGTGCCAGCAGCGAGCAGGGTAACCAGCCCCAGCATTTT. Protein sequence: CASSEQGNQPQHF. Supplemented by reference TRBV2 and TRBJ1-5, the full variable domain reads EPEVTQTPSHQVTQMGQEVILRCVPISNHLYFYWYRQILGQKVEFLVSFYNNEISEKSEIFDDQFSVERPDGSNFTLKIRSTKLEDSAMYFCASSEQGNQPQHFGDGTRLSIL.

The J gene is TRBJ2-1, the V gene TRBV6-5; D remains ambiguous. CDR1 and CDR2 from the germline V gene are MNHEY and SVGAGI. Trimming stripped 6 bases from V and 8 bases from J, with 8 bases between. The CDR3 covers 11 residues. This CDR3 reads CASSFLYEQFF. The CDR3 DNA follows: TGTGCCAGCAGCTTCTTATATGAGCAGTTCTTC.

This clone was recorded once. The chain couples TRBV19 to TRBJ2-7, with TRBD2 matching 8 bases. Germline lookup yields CDR1 LNHDA and CDR2 SQIVND (reference sequence). The CDR3 runs to 16 residues. Germline trimming cut 0 bases from V and 2 bases from J; bases unmatched to any gene: 6. Written as DNA, the CDR3 is TGTGCCAGTAGTATAGATACTAGCGGATCCCCCTACGAGCAGTACTTC. Its protein is CASSIDTSGSPYEQYF.

V usage is TRBV2 and J usage is TRBJ2-3; a weak D match, TRBD1 (5 bases). There are 15 residues in the CDR3. From germline, CDR1 is SNHLY and CDR2 FYNNEI. Trimming shortened V by 6 bases and J by 4 bases, and 17 bases separated the two germline ends. CDR3 coding DNA: TGTGCCAGCAGAGAAAACAGGACCCCACCAGATACGCAGTATTTT. As protein: CASRENRTPPDTQYF.

The chain joins TRBV2 to TRBJ2-4; TRBD1 agrees at 9 bases. CDR1 SNHLY and CDR2 FYNNEI come from the germline V gene. V was pared by 4 bases and J by 7 bases, with 2 bases of the junction left unmatched. The CDR3 has 13 amino acids. This chain's CDR3 is CASSGTGVNIQYF. The DNA of the CDR3 is TGTGCCAGCAGTGGGACAGGGGTCAACATTCAGTACTTC.

This rearrangement joins TRBV9 to TRBJ1-1; perhaps TRBD1 as D (6 bases). The CDR3 is 14 residues long. The germline V gene encodes CDR1 SGDLS and CDR2 YYNGEE. V lost 4 bases and J lost 1, with 11 bases in between. The chain's CDR3 is CASSPQTGNTEAFF. As DNA, the CDR3 is TGTGCCAGCAGCCCCCAGACAGGGAACACTGAAGCTTTCTTT.

The rearrangement links TRBV5-6 to TRBJ1-1, with a possible D match to TRBD1 (6 bases). The germline V gene has CDR1 SGHDT and CDR2 YYEEEE. Between the trimmed V and J ends, which lost 1 base and 8 bases, there was a span of 6 bases. The CDR3 loop spans 11 amino acids. The CDR3 bases are TGTGCCAGCAGCTTGACAGGGGAAGCTTTCTTT. This gives the protein CASSLTGEAFF.

This clone has only one observation. This rearrangement joins TRBV9 to TRBJ2-5; D call uncertain. V lost 0 bases, J lost 5 bases, and 11 bases lay in between. Per the germline V gene, CDR1 is SGDLS and CDR2 is YYNGEE. The CDR3 is 14 residues long. CDR3 DNA sequence: TGTGCCAGCAGCGTAGGAGAAGCTGCGGAGACCCAGTACTTC. Translation: CASSVGEAAETQYF.